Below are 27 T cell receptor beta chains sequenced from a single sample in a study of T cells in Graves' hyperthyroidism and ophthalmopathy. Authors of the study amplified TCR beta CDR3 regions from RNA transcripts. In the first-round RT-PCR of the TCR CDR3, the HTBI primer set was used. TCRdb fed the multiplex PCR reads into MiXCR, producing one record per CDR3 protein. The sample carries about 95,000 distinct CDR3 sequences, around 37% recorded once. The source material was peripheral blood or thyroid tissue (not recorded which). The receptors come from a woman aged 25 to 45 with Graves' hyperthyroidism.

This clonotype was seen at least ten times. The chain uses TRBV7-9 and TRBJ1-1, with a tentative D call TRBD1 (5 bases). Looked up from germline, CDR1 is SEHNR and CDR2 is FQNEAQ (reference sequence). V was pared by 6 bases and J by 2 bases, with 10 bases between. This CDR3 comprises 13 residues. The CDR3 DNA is TGTGCCAGCAGTTTCGACAGTAACACTGAAGCTTTCTTT. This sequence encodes CASSFDSNTEAFF.

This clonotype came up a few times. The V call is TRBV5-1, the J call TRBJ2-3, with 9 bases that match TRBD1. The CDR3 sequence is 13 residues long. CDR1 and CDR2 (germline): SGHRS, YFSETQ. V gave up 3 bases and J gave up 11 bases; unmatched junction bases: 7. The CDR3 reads CASSYYRGPRQYF. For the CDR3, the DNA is TGCGCCAGCAGCTACTACAGGGGGCCCAGGCAGTATTTT.

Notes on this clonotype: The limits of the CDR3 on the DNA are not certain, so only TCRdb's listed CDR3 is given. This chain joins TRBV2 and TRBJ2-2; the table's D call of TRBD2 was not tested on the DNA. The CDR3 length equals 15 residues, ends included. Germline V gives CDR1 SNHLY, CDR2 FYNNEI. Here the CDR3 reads CASSAVAGGAGELSF.

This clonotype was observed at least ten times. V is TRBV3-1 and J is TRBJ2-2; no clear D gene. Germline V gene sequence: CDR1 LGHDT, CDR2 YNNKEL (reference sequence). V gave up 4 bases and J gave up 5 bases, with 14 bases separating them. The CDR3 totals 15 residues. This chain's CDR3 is CASSRGRGVTGELFF. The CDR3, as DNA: TGTGCCAGCAGCCGAGGTCGAGGAGTTACCGGGGAGCTGTTTTTT.

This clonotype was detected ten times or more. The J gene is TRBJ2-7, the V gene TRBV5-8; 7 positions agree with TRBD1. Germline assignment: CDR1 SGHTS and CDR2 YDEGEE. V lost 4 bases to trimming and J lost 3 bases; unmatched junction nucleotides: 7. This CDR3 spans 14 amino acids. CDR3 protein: CASSIGQVGYEQYF. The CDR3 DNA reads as TGTGCCAGCAGCATCGGACAGGTCGGCTACGAGCAGTACTTC.

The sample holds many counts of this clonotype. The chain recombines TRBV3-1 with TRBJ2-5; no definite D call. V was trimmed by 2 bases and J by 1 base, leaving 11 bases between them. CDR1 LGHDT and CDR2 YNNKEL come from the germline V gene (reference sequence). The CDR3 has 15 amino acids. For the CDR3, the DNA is TGTGCCAGCAGCCAATTTGTAGGAAGCCAAGAGACCCAGTACTTC. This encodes CASSQFVGSQETQYF.

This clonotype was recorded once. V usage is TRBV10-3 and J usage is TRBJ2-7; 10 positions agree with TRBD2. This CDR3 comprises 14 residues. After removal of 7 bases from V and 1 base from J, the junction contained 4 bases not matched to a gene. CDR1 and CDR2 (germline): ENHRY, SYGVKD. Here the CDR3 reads CAIKTSGSSYEQYF. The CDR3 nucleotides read TGTGCCATCAAGACTAGCGGGTCATCCTACGAGCAGTACTTC.

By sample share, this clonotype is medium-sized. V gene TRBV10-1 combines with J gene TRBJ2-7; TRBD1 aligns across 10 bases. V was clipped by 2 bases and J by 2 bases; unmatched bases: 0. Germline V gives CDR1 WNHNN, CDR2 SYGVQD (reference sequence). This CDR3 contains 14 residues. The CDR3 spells CASSEGQGAYEQYF. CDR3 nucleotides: TGCGCCAGCAGTGAGGGACAGGGGGCCTACGAGCAGTACTTC.

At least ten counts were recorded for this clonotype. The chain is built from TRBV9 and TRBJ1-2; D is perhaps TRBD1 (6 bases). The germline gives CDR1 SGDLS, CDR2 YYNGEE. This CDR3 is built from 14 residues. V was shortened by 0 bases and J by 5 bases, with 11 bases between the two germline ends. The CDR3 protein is CASSVDRTAYGYTF. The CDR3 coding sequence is TGTGCCAGCAGCGTAGATAGGACAGCTTATGGCTACACCTTC. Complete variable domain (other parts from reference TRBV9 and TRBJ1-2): DSGVTQTPKHLITATGQRVTLRCSPRSGDLSVYWYQQSLDQGLQFLIQYYNGEERAKGNILERFSAQQFPDLHSELNLSSLELGDSALYFCASSVDRTAYGYTFGSGTRLTVV.

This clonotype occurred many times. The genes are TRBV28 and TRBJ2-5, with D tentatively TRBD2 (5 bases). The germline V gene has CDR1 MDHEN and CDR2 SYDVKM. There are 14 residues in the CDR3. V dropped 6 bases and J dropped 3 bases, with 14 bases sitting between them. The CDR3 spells CASSRRTQKETQYF. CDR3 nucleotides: TGTGCCAGCAGCCGGAGGACTCAGAAAGAGACCCAGTACTTC.

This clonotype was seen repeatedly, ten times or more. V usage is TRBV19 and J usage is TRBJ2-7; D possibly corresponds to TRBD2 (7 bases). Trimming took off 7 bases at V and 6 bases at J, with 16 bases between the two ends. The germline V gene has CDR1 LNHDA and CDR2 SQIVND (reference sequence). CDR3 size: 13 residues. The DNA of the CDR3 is TGTGCCAGTAACCTCCGGGGGGCCGGCGAGCAGTACTTC. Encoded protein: CASNLRGAGEQYF. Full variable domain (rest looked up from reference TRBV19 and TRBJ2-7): DGGITQSPKYLFRKEGQNVTLSCEQNLNHDAMYWYRQDPGQGLRLIYYSQIVNDFQKGDIAEGYSVSREKKESFPLTVTSAQKNPTAFYLCASNLRGAGEQYFGPGTRLTVT.

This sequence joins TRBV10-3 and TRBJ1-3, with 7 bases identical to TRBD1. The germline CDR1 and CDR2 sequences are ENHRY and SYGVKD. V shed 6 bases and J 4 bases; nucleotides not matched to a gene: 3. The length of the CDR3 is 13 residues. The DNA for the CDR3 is TGTGCCATCAGCGCGGACAGGGGAAACACCATATATTTT. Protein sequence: CAISADRGNTIYF.

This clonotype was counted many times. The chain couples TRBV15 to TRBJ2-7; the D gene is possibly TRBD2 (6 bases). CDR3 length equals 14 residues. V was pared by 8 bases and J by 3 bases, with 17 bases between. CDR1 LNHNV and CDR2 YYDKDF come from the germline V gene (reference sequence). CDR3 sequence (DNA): TGTGCCACCTCTACTGGCGGGAAGATCTACGAGCAGTACTTC. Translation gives CATSTGGKIYEQYF. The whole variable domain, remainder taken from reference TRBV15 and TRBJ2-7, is DAMVIQNPRYQVTQFGKPVTLSCSQTLNHNVMYWYQQKSSQAPKLLFHYYDKDFNNEADTPDNFQSRRPNTSFCFLDIRSPGLGDTAMYLCATSTGGKIYEQYFGPGTRLTVT.

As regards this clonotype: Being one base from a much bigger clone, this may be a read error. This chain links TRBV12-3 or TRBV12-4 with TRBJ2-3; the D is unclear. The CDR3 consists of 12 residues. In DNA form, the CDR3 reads TGTGCCAGCAGTTTGAGCACAGATACGCAGTGTTTT. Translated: CASSLSTDTQCF.

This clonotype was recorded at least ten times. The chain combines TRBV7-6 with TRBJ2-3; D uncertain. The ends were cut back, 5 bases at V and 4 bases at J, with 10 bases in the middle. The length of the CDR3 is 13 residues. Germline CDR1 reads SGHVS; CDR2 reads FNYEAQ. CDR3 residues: CASSHNRADTQYF. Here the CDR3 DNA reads TGTGCCAGCAGCCACAACCGGGCAGATACGCAGTATTTT.

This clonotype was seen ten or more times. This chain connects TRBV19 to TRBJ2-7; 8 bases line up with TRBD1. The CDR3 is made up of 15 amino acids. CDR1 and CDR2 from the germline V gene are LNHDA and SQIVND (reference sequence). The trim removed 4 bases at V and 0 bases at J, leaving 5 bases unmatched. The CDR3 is CASSTMGQVSYEQYF. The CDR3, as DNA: TGTGCCAGTAGTACCATGGGACAGGTCTCCTACGAGCAGTACTTC.

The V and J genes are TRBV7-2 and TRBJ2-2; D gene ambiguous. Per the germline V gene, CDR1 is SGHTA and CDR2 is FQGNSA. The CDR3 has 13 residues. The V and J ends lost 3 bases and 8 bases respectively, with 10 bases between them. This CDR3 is CASSFSTPGELFF. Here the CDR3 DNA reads TGTGCCAGCAGCTTTTCGACCCCGGGGGAGCTGTTTTTT.

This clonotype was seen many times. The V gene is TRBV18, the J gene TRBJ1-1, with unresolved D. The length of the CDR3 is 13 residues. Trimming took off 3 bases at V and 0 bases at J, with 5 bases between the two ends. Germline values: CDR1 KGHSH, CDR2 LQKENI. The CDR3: CASSPPLNTEAFF. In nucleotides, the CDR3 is TGTGCCAGCTCACCCCCCCTGAACACTGAAGCTTTCTTT.

As DNA, the CDR3 is TGTGCCAGCAGCCAACGGGGACAGGGAGGTGAAAAACTGTTTTTT. This encodes CASSQRGQGGEKLFF. This chain uses TRBV6-1 with TRBJ1-4; 9 nucleotides align to TRBD1. After removal of 6 bases from V and 7 bases from J, the junction contained 9 bases not matched to a gene. Per the germline V gene, CDR1 is MNHNS and CDR2 is SASEGT. This CDR3 comprises 15 residues.

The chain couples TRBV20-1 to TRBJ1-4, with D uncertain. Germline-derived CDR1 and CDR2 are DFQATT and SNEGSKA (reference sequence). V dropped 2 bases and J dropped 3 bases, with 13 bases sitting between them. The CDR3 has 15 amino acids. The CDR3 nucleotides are TGCAGTGCTAGAAACGCCCAGGACTCTAATGAAAAACTGTTTTTT. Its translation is CSARNAQDSNEKLFF.

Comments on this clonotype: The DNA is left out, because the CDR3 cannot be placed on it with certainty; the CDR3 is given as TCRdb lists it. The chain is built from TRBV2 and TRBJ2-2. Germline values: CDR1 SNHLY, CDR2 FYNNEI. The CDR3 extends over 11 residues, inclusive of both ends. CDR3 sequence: CASSDPGSCFF.

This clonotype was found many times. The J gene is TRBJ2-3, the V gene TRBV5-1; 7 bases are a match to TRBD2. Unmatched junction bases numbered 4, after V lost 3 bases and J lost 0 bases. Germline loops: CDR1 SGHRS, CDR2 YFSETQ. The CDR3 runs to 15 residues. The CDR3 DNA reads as TGCGCCAGCAGCTACGCTAGCGGAAGCACAGATACGCAGTATTTT. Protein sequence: CASSYASGSTDTQYF.

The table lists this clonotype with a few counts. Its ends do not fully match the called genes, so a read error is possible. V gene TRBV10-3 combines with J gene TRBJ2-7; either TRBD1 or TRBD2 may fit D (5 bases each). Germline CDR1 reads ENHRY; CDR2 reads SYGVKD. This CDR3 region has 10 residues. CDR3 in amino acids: CAIRTRGLLF. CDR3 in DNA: TGTGCCATCAGGACGAGGGGATTACTCTTC.

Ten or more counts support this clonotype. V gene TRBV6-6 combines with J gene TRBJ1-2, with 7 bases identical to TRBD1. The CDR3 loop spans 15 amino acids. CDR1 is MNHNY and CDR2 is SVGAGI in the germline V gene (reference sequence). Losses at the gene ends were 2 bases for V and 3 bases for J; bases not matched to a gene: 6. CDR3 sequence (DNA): TGTGCCAGCAGTTACCCGACAGGGACGGACTATGGCTACACCTTC. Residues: CASSYPTGTDYGYTF.

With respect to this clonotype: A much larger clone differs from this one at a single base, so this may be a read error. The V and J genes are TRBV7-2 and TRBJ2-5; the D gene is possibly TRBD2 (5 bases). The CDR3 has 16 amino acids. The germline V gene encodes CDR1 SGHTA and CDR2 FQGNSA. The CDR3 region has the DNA TGTGCCAGCAGCTTTACGGTAGAAGGGCCTTGGGAGACCCAGCGCTTC. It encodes CASSFTVEGPWETQRF.

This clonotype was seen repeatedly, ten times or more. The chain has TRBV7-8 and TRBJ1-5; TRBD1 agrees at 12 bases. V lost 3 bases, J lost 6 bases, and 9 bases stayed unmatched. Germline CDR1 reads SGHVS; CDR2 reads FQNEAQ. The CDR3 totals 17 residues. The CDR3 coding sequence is TGTGCCAGCAGCTTCCGGGCCGGGACAGGGGGCGGTCAGCCCCAGCATTTT. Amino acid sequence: CASSFRAGTGGGQPQHF.

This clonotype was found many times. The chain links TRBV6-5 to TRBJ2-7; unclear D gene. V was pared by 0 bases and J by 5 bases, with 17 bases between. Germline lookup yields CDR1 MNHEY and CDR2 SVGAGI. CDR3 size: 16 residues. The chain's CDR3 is CASSYSAGSRVDEQYF. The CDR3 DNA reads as TGTGCCAGCAGTTACTCGGCAGGATCTAGAGTGGACGAGCAGTACTTC.